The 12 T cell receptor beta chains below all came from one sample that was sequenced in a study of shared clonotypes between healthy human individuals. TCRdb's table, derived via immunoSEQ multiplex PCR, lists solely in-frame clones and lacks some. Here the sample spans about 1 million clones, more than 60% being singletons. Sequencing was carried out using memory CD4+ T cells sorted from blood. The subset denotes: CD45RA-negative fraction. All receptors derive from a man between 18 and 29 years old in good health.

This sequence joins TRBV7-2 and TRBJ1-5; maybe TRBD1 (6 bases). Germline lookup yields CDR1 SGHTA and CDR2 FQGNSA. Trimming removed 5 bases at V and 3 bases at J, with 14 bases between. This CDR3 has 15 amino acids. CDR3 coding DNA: TGTGCCAGCAGCCGGGACATCTCAACCAATCAGCCCCAGCATTTT. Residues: CASSRDISTNQPQHF.

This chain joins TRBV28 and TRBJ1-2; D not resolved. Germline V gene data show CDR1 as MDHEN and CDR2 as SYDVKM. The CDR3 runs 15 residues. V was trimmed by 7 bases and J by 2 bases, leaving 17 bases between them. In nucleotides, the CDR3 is TGTGCCAGCACCCGGGCAGGAGGAGGAAACTATGGCTACACCTTC. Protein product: CASTRAGGGNYGYTF.

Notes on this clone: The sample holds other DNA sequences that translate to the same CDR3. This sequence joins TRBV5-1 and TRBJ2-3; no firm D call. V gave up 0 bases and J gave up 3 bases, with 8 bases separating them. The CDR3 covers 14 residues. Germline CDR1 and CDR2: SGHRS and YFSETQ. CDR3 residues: CASSLGTRTDTQYF. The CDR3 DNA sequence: TGCGCCAGCAGCTTGGGGACGAGGACAGATACGCAGTATTTT.

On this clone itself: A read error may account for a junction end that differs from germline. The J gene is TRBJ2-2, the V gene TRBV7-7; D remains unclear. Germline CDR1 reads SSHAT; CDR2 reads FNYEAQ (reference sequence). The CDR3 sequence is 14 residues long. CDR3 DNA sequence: TGTGCTAGCAGCTTAAGCATAGCAGCCGGGGAGCTGTTTTTT. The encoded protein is CASSLSIAAGELFF.

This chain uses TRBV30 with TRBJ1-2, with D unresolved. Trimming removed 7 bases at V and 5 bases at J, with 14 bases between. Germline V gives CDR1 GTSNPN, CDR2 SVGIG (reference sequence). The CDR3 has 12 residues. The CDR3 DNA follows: TGTGCCTCTTTAGGCGGCACTTATGGCTACACCTTC. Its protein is CASLGGTYGYTF.

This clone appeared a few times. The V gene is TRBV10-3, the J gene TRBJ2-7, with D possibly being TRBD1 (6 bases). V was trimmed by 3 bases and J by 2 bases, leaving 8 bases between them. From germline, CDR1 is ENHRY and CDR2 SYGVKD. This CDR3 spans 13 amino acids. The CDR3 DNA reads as TGTGCCATCAGTGAAGGGGGTCCCTACGAGCAGTACTTC. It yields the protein CAISEGGPYEQYF.

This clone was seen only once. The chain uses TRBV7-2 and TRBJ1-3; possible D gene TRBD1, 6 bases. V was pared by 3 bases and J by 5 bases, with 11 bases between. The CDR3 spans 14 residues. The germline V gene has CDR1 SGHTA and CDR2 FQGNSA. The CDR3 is CASSLPGVRNTIYF. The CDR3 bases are TGTGCCAGCAGCTTGCCAGGGGTGCGAAACACCATATATTTT.

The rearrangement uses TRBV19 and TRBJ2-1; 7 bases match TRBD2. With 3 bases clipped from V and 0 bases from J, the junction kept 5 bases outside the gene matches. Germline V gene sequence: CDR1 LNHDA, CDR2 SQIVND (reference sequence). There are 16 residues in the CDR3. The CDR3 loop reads CASSILASGSYNEQFF. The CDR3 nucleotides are TGTGCCAGTAGTATTCTTGCTAGCGGCTCCTACAATGAGCAGTTCTTC. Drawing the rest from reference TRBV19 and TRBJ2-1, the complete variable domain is DGGITQSPKYLFRKEGQNVTLSCEQNLNHDAMYWYRQDPGQGLRLIYYSQIVNDFQKGDIAEGYSVSREKKESFPLTVTSAQKNPTAFYLCASSILASGSYNEQFFGPGTRLTVL.

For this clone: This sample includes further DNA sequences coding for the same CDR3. Here the CDR3 reads CASSIDLGSYNEQFF. As DNA, the CDR3 is TGTGCCAGTAGTATAGACCTAGGATCCTACAATGAGCAGTTCTTC. This sequence joins TRBV19 and TRBJ2-1; D unresolved. With 0 bases removed from V and 1 base from J, the gap between germline ends came to 7 bases. This CDR3 region has 15 residues. Germline V gene sequence: CDR1 LNHDA, CDR2 SQIVND (reference sequence).

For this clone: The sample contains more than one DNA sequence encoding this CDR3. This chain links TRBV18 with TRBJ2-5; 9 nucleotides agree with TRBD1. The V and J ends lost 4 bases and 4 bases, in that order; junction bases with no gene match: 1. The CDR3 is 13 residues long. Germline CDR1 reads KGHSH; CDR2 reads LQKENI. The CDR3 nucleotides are TGTGCCAGCTCACGGACAGGGGCAGAGACCCAGTACTTC. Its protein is CASSRTGAETQYF.

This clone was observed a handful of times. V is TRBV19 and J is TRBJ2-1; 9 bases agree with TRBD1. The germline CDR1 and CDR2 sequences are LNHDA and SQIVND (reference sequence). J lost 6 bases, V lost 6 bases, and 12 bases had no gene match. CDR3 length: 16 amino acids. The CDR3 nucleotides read TGTGCCAGTAGGCCCACTGGGACAGGGATGGGCAATGAGCAGTTCTTC. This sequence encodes CASRPTGTGMGNEQFF. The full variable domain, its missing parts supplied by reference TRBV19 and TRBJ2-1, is DGGITQSPKYLFRKEGQNVTLSCEQNLNHDAMYWYRQDPGQGLRLIYYSQIVNDFQKGDIAEGYSVSREKKESFPLTVTSAQKNPTAFYLCASRPTGTGMGNEQFFGPGTRLTVL.

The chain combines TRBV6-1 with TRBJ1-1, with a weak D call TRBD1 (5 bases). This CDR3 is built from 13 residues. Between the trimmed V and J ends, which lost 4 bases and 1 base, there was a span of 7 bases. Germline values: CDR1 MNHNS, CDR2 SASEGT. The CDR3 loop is CASSVQANTEAFF. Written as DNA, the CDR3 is TGTGCCAGCAGTGTACAGGCGAACACTGAAGCTTTCTTT.